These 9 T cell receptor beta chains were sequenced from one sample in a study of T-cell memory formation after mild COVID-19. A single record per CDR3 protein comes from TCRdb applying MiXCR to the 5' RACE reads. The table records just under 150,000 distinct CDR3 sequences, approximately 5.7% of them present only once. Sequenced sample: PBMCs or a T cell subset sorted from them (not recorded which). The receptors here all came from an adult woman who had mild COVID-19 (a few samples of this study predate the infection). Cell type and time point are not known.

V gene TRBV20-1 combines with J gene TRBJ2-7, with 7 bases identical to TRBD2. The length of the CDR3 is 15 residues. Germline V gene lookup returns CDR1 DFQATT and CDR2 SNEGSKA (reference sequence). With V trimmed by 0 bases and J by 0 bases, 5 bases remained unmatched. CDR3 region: CSARDFTGGSYEQYF. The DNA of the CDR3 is TGCAGTGCTAGAGACTTCACGGGAGGCTCCTACGAGCAGTACTTC.

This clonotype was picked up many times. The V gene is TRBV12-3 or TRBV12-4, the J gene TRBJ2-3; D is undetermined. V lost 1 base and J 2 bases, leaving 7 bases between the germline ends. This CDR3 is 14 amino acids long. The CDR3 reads CASSLVLATDTQYF. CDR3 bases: TGTGCCAGCAGTTTAGTTTTGGCCACAGATACGCAGTATTTT.

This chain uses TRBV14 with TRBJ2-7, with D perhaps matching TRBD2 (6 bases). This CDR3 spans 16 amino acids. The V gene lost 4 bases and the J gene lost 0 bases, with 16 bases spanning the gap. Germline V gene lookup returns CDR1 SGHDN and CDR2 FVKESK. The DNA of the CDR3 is TGTGCCAGCAGCCCTAGCGCGGGCGTCAGCTCCTACGAGCAGTACTTC. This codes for CASSPSAGVSSYEQYF.

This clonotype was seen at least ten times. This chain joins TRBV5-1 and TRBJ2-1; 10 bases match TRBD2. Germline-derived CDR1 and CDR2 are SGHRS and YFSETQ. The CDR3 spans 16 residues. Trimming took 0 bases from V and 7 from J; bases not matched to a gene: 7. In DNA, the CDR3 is TGCGCCAGCAGCTTGGGAAGCGGGGGGGATTTTAATGAGCAGTTCTTC. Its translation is CASSLGSGGDFNEQFF.

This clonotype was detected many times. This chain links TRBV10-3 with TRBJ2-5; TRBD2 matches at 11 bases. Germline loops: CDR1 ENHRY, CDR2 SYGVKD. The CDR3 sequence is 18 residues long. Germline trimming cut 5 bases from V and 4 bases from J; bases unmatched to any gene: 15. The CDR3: CAISTDSGRAITRETQYF. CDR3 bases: TGTGCCATCAGTACCGATAGCGGGAGGGCCATCACCCGAGAGACCCAGTACTTC.

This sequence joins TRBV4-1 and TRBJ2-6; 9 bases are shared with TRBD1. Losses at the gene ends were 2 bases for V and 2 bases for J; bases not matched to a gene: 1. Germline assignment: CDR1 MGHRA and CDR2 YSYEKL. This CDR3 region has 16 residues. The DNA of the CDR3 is TGCGCCAGCAGCCAAAACAGGGGGCCTGGGGCCAACGTCCTGACTTTC. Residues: CASSQNRGPGANVLTF.

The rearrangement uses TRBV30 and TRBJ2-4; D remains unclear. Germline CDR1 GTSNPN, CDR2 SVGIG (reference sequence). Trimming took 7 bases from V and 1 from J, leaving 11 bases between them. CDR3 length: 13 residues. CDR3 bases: TGTGCCTACCAGAGGATGGCCAAAAACATTCAGTACTTC. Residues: CAYQRMAKNIQYF.

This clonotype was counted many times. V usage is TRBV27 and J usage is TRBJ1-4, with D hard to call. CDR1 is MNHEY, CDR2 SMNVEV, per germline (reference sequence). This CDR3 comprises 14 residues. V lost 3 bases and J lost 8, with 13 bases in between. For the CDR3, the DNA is TGTGCCAGCAGTTTCGCGGGGAACTACGAAAAACTGTTTTTT. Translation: CASSFAGNYEKLFF.

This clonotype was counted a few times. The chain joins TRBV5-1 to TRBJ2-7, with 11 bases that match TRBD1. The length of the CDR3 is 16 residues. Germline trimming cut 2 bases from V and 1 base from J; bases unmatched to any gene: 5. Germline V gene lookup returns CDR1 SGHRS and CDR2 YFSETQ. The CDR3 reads CASSFSGTGGSYEQYF. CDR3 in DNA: TGCGCCAGCAGCTTCTCCGGGACAGGGGGTTCCTACGAGCAGTACTTC. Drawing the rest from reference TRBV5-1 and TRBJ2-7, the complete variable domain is KAGVTQTPRYLIKTRGQQVTLSCSPISGHRSVSWYQQTPGQGLQFLFEYFSETQRNKGNFPGRFSGRQFSNSRSEMNVSTLELGDSALYLCASSFSGTGGSYEQYFGPGTRLTVT.